This entry is about one T cell receptor beta chain. This clonotype was picked up a small number of times. Its antigen is still unknown. Per-base qualities were not stored, and no clone one base away is much larger. These data are taken from a study of identical twins (dated by TCRdb to about 2016). Some background on the complete study: The study deep-sequenced TCR alpha and beta repertoires from monozygotic twins, unrelated adults of various ages and cord blood to test whether fetal clonotypes persist. To rule out contamination, replicate twin experiments were performed at different times with different library preparation protocols. What the work shows at the level of the full study, not this receptor alone: Zero-insertion analyses could be partly confounded by invariant T cells such as MAIT and iNKT, though diverse VJ usage argued against such confounding for most clonotypes. In monozygotic twins, recombination models systematically underestimated out-of-frame TCR alpha sharing, but the models matched the sharing seen between unrelated individuals. Because the same donors could not be followed over many years, conclusions were based on cross-sectional statistical analysis. Compared with coincidental sharing between unrelated individuals, out-of-frame TCR alpha sequences shared between twins had an excess of sequences with low generation probability. Abundant cord blood beta clonotypes had fewer insertions, young adult naive repertoires showed a similar but weaker trend, and memory repertoires showed no such trend. Excess twin sharing in beta out-of-frame sequences was weaker because fewer shared sequences lowered the signal-to-noise ratio.

All donors were healthy Caucasians. The twin cohort consisted of three pairs of female monozygotic twins, all aged 18 to 29 years. Positive isolation kits from Invitrogen were used to isolate the CD4+ and CD8+ T cell populations. The CDR3 sequence holds 14 residues, the cysteine and phenylalanine included. Kept here is only the CDR3 DNA, which spans 42 bases and is read in frame from base 1. The germline V gene specifies MNHNS as CDR1 and SASEGT as CDR2. V is reduced by 5 bases and J by 2 bases, leaving a spacing of 11 bases between them. Library preparation used 5' RACE. Sequencing took place on an Illumina HiSeq 2000. A universal primer binding site was added through template switching, and the final cDNA carried a unique molecular identifier so that TCR cDNA molecules could be counted accurately. First-strand cDNA for TCR alpha and beta chains was synthesized from specific primers in the conserved constant-segment region. Each cDNA library was double barcoded, with a SMART-Mk sample barcode plus Illumina barcodes, to control for contamination. Two successive PCR steps introduced TruSeq adapter sequences along with Illumina sample barcodes. Sequencing of the TCR alpha and beta cDNA libraries was done on the Illumina HiSeq platform using custom primers. In the original analysis: Unique molecular identifiers were extracted from raw reads with MiGEC, and CDR3 positions were determined with MiXCR. For each individual, recombination models were inferred using an EM algorithm with the repgenHMM and IGoR tools. Shared clonotype analysis was performed with the tcR package in R, normalizing sharing by the product of cloneset sizes. Out-of-frame nonproductive sequences were analyzed to study raw recombination free of thymic and clonal selection effects. The public reads were reanalyzed by TCRdb: fastp trimming at Q25, MiXCR alignment, in-frame beta chains only. All rows with the same CDR3 protein become a single entry with the most common DNA and genes. These V and J calls are TCRdb output, not the study's own analysis. For this sample there are approximately 350,000 distinct CDR3 sequences; around an eighth appear just once. The ten largest account for more than 6% of the sample.

These records were also assigned to another study, of yellow fever vaccine responses in identical twins. The second source states: According to the authors, in identical twins the way T cells responded to vaccination appeared partly convergent and partly personalized. In identical twins, the study followed T cell clones that responded to the vaccine with precision.

This clonotype was sampled from a woman between 18 and 29 years old in good health. Sequencing used CD8+ T cells sorted from blood. The sequence is built from TRBV6-1 and TRBJ2-3; a tentative D call is TRBD2 (5 bases match). The DNA is TGTGCCAGCAGTATCGGGAATCCCACAGATACGCAGTATTTT. This encodes CASSIGNPTDTQYF.